A single sample gave rise to the 21 T cell receptor beta chains below, sequenced in a study of post-analysis software for immune sequencing data. Regarding the study as a whole: TRBV segments more frequent in patients than in controls numbered several and included TRBV5-6, TRBV5-1 and TRBV20-1.

No antigen is known for these receptors. Prepared TCR beta cDNA libraries contained unique molecular identifiers. TCRdb reanalysed the PCR reads using MiXCR and keeps one entry per CDR3 protein. In the table there are some 260,000 distinct CDR3 sequences, 35% to 40% of which are singletons. The sample was blood. The receptors originated from a girl aged 10 to 17 with multiple sclerosis.

The sample holds many counts of this clonotype. The rearrangement links TRBV15 to TRBJ1-1; 8 nucleotides match TRBD1. The junction had 8 bases not matched to a gene; V was cut back by 3 bases and J by 2 bases. The CDR3 extends over 16 amino acids. CDR1 LNHNV and CDR2 YYDKDF come from the germline V gene (reference sequence). CDR3 amino acids: CATSSQGALLNTEAFF. Here the CDR3 DNA reads TGTGCCACCAGCAGTCAGGGGGCATTGTTAAACACTGAAGCTTTCTTT.

This clonotype was detected once. In nucleotides, the CDR3 is TGTGCCGGCATCATTCTCCGCACAGATACGCAGTATTTT. This encodes CAGIILRTDTQYF. The genes are TRBV2 and TRBJ2-3; unclear D gene. Germline lookup yields CDR1 SNHLY and CDR2 FYNNEI. The CDR3 has 13 amino acids. V lost 11 bases to trimming and J lost 1 base, with 13 bases between them.

Notes on this clonotype: A read error may explain this, as a much larger clone is one base away. The rearrangement uses TRBV12-3 or TRBV12-4 and TRBJ1-4; D not certain. This CDR3 has 17 residues. CDR3 coding DNA: TGTGCCAGCAGTATACAGCTTAACCGTGTCCATAATGAAAAACGGTTTTTT. This encodes CASSIQLNRVHNEKRFF.

The CDR3 protein is CASSLSQGAIGEQFF. The CDR3 bases are TGTGCCAGCAGCTTATCTCAGGGGGCGATTGGTGAGCAGTTCTTC. The gene calls are TRBV7-9 and TRBJ2-1; 8 bases line up with TRBD1. J gave up 9 bases and V 2 bases, and 9 bases lay outside the gene matches. CDR1 and CDR2 from the germline V gene are SEHNR and FQNEAQ (reference sequence). This CDR3 is 15 amino acids long.

With respect to this clonotype: A much larger clone is a single base away; this may be a read error. The V gene is TRBV20-1, the J gene TRBJ2-1; no definite D call. Germline lookup yields CDR1 DFQATT and CDR2 SNEGSKA (reference sequence). The V end lost 2 bases, the J end lost 7 bases, and 9 bases lay between the germline ends. CDR3 size: 12 residues. CDR3 sequence reads: CSARRPLNEQFF. The DNA of the CDR3 is TGCAGTGCTAGAAGGCCCCTGAATGAGCAGTTCTTC.

At least ten counts were recorded for this clonotype. This chain connects TRBV7-2 to TRBJ1-2, with 8 bases matching TRBD1. CDR1 SGHTA and CDR2 FQGNSA come from the germline V gene. The CDR3 is made up of 12 amino acids. After removal of 4 bases from V and 8 bases from J, the junction contained 3 bases not matched to a gene. The CDR3 nucleotides are TGTGCCAGCAGCTCATGGACAGGGGGCTACACCTTC. Its translation is CASSSWTGGYTF.

The genes are TRBV27 and TRBJ2-7, with TRBD1 matching 8 bases. V trimming: 2 bases; J trimming: 4 bases; junction bases outside the gene matches: 10. Germline CDR1 MNHEY, CDR2 SMNVEV (reference sequence). There are 16 residues in the CDR3. The CDR3 loop is CASSLPQGAGVYEQYF. The CDR3, as DNA: TGTGCCAGCAGTTTACCGCAGGGGGCTGGTGTATACGAGCAGTACTTC.

As for this clonotype: This clone may be a read error of a much larger clone one base away. The gene calls are TRBV7-9 and TRBJ1-2; D is perhaps TRBD1 (5 bases). The germline V gene encodes CDR1 SEHNR and CDR2 FQNEAQ (reference sequence). V lost 0 bases and J lost 8, with 10 bases in between. The CDR3 has 13 amino acids. CDR3 residues: CASSLAGRVGYTF. The DNA of the CDR3 is TGTGCCAGCAGCTTAGCGGGACGTGTAGGCTACACCTTC.

This clonotype was recorded at least ten times. The CDR3 bases are TGTGCCAGCAGTCGACTGGGACTAGCAGTTGATACGCAGTATTTT. Translating gives CASSRLGLAVDTQYF. J is TRBJ2-3 and V is TRBV6-5; 9 bases fit TRBD2. Germline lookup yields CDR1 MNHEY and CDR2 SVGAGI. V lost 5 bases to trimming and J lost 6 bases; unmatched junction nucleotides: 9. This CDR3 has 15 amino acids.

This clonotype was observed at least ten times. The V call is TRBV9, the J call TRBJ1-1, with D uncertain. In germline, CDR1 is SGDLS, CDR2 YYNGEE. Trimming left V 0 bases short and J 1 base short, with 7 bases between. The CDR3 extends over 14 amino acids. The DNA for the CDR3 is TGTGCCAGCAGCGTAGCCAGGACGAACACTGAAGCTTTCTTT. Translating it yields CASSVARTNTEAFF.

At least ten counts were recorded for this clonotype. The chain is built from TRBV29-1 and TRBJ2-2; 9 bases fit TRBD1. Unmatched junction bases numbered 4, after V lost 5 bases and J lost 6 bases. Per germline, CDR1 SQVTM and CDR2 ANQGSEA. The CDR3 has 13 residues. The CDR3 coding sequence is TGCAGCGTTACGGACAGGGGCCCCGGGGAGCTGTTTTTT. It is translated as CSVTDRGPGELFF.

The chain couples TRBV20-1 to TRBJ1-1; TRBD1 matches 7 bases. The V segment lost 3 bases and the J segment 5 bases; nucleotides outside the gene matches: 12. The CDR3 loop spans 15 amino acids. Germline CDR1 and CDR2: DFQATT and SNEGSKA (reference sequence). The CDR3 DNA reads TGCAGTGCTAGCTCTCCAGGGGGACGAAAAACTGAAGCTTTCTTT. Translating gives CSASSPGGRKTEAFF.

The table lists this clonotype with a few counts. This chain uses TRBV4-1 with TRBJ1-1, with D unclear. The CDR3 contains 12 residues. CDR1 and CDR2 from the germline V gene are MGHRA and YSYEKL. The ends were cut back, 5 bases at V and 1 base at J, with 5 bases in the middle. The CDR3 nucleotides read TGCGCCAGCAGCGGACCGAACACTGAAGCTTTCTTT. Translation gives CASSGPNTEAFF.

Comment on this clonotype: The junction differs from germline at one of its ends, possibly a read error. The chain is built from TRBV6-1 and TRBJ2-2, with 12 bases identical to TRBD1. The CDR3 runs 17 residues. The germline CDR1 and CDR2 sequences are MNHNS and SASEGT. DNA for the CDR3: TGTGCCAGCAGGCGCCGTCCGGGACAGGGGGCAACCGGGGAGCCGTTTTTT. Translation gives CASRRRPGQGATGEPFF.

This chain links TRBV5-1 with TRBJ2-1, with TRBD2 as a possible D gene (5 bases). The germline V gene has CDR1 SGHRS and CDR2 YFSETQ. V shed 0 bases and J shed 4 bases, with 11 bases lying between them. There are 15 residues in the CDR3. The CDR3 is CASSLGAVRYNEQFF. Written as DNA, the CDR3 is TGCGCCAGCAGCTTGGGAGCGGTTAGATACAATGAGCAGTTCTTC.

As regards this clonotype: This could be a read error, since a much larger clone is one nucleotide away. CDR3 nucleotide sequence: TGTGCCAGCAGCCAAGAGGCCGGACAGGGAGGGGACATCATATATTTT. Translated, it gives CASSQEAGQGGDIIYF. The chain combines TRBV4-2 with TRBJ1-3; 8 nucleotides agree with TRBD1. Germline trimming cut 0 bases from V and 12 bases from J; bases unmatched to any gene: 13. CDR3 size: 16 residues. Per germline, CDR1 LGHNA and CDR2 YNFKEQ.

This chain uses TRBV15 with TRBJ1-4; 7 bases line up with TRBD1. The ends lost 4 bases at V and 6 bases at J; junction bases unmatched: 5. The germline V gene encodes CDR1 LNHNV and CDR2 YYDKDF (reference sequence). The CDR3 sequence is 14 residues long. As DNA, the CDR3 is TGTGCCACCAGCAAACAGGGGAATCATGAAAAACTGTTTTTT. Its protein product is CATSKQGNHEKLFF.

This clonotype has just a few counts. This chain uses TRBV20-1 with TRBJ2-1; weak D call: TRBD2 (5 bases). This CDR3 spans 15 amino acids. V shed 6 bases and J shed 9 bases, with 24 bases lying between them. The V gene's germline CDR1 is DFQATT and CDR2 SNEGSKA (reference sequence). Written as DNA, the CDR3 is TGCAGTGCGCCCGGTATGACTACCCAGAACGGTGAGCAGTTCTTC. Its translation is CSAPGMTTQNGEQFF.

Worth noting for this clonotype: A read error may be the cause here, since a much bigger clone is one base away. This sequence joins TRBV28 and TRBJ2-3; 8 positions match TRBD1. The germline gives CDR1 MDHEN, CDR2 SYDVKM. The CDR3 covers 15 residues. The CDR3, as DNA: TGTGCCGGCAGCCCGGGACAGGAGCGAGCAGATACGCAGTATTTT. It is translated as CAGSPGQERADTQYF.

This clonotype was observed at least ten times. This chain joins TRBV5-1 and TRBJ1-2; no clear D gene. Looked up from germline, CDR1 is SGHRS and CDR2 is YFSETQ. The V end lost 2 bases, the J end lost 5 bases, and 7 bases lay between the germline ends. The CDR3 totals 12 residues. Here the CDR3 DNA reads TGCGCCAGCAGCTTCGAGACATATGGCTACACCTTC. This translates into CASSFETYGYTF.

The chain is built from TRBV12-3 or TRBV12-4 and TRBJ2-5, with D hard to call. The CDR3 is made up of 15 amino acids. V lost 9 bases and J 2 bases, leaving 19 bases between the germline ends. CDR3: CASSPGGSLQETQYF. Here the CDR3 DNA reads TGTGCCAGTTCCCCCGGCGGATCCCTGCAAGAGACCCAGTACTTC.